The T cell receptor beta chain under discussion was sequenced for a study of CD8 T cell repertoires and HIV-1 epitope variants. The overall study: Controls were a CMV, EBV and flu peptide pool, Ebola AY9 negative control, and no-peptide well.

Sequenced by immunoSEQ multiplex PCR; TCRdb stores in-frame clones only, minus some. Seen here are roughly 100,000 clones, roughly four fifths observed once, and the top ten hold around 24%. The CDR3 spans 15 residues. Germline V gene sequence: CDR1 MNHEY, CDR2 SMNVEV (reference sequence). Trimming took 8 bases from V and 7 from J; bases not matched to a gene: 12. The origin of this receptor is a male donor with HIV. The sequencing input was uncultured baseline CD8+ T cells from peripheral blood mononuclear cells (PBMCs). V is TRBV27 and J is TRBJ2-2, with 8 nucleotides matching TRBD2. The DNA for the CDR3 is TGTGCCAGCTGTAGGACTAGCTTTATGGACGGGGAGCTGTTTTTT. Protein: CASCRTSFMDGELFF.